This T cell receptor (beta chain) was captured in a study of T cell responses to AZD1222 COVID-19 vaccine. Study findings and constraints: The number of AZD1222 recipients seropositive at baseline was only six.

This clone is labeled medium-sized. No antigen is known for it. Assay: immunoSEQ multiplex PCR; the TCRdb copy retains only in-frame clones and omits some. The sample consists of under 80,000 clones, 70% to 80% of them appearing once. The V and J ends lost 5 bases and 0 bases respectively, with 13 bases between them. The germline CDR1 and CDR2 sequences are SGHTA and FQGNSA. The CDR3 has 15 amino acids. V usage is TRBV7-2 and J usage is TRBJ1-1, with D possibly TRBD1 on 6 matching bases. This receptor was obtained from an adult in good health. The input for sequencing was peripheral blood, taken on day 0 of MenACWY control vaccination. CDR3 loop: CASSPVEGVNTEAFF. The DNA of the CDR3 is TGTGCCAGCAGCCCTGTGGAGGGGGTGAACACTGAAGCTTTCTTT.